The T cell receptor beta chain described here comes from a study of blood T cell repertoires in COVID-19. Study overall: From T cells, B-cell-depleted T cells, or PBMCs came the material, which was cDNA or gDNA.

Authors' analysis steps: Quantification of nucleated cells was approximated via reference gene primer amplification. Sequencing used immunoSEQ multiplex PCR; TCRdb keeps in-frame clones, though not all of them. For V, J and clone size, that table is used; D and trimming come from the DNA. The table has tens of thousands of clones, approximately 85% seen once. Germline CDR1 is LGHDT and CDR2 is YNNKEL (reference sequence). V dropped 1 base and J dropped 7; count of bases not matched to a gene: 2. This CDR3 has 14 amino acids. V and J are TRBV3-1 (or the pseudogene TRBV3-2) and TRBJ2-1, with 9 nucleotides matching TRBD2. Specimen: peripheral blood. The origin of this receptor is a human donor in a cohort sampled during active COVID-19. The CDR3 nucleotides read TGTGCCAGCAGCCAAGGACTAGCGGAAAATGAGCAGTTCTTC. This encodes CASSQGLAENEQFF.